The clone carrying this T cell receptor (beta chain) has at least ten counts. This record comes from a study of early T cells in non-severe SARS-CoV-2 infection. MiXCR, run by TCRdb on the 5' RACE reads, gives a single entry per CDR3 protein. The sample lists some 80,000 distinct CDR3 sequences, about 13% occurring once. Sequencing was performed on whole blood. The clonotype was recovered from an adult who was a healthcare worker with PCR-confirmed SARS-CoV-2 infection or an uninfected control (not recorded which).

DNA for the CDR3: TGTGCCAGCAGTTACTCGCGGGGTAGCGGGGGGGCCAACGGGGAGCTGTTTTTT. As protein: CASSYSRGSGGANGELFF. The chain recombines TRBV6-5 with TRBJ2-2, with 11 bases identical to TRBD2. Germline V gene data show CDR1 as MNHEY and CDR2 as SVGAGI. With 0 bases clipped from V and 7 bases from J, the junction kept 10 bases outside the gene matches. The CDR3 runs to 18 residues.